The 15 T cell receptor beta chains presented below share a single source sample, sequenced in a study of cytomegalovirus exposure and HLA in healthy donors. This table comes from immunoSEQ multiplex PCR, and its TCRdb copy is limited to in-frame clones, with some not included. The table includes under 250,000 clones, approximately 87% detected once. Source material: PBMCs. These receptors originate from a woman aged 18 to 35 in good health and CMV-seronegative.

J is TRBJ2-5 and V is TRBV2, with 10 nucleotides matching TRBD1. Germline lookup yields CDR1 SNHLY and CDR2 FYNNEI. The CDR3 consists of 15 residues. V shed 1 base, J shed 4 bases, and the junction held 3 bases outside the gene matches. The chain's CDR3 is CASSEGTGGIETQYF. The CDR3 region has the DNA TGTGCCAGCAGTGAAGGGACAGGGGGAATAGAGACCCAGTACTTC.

The chain links TRBV5-1 to TRBJ1-2; D not certain. Trimming cost V 1 base and J 6 bases, with 19 bases left between them. Per germline, CDR1 SGHRS and CDR2 YFSETQ. There are 16 residues in the CDR3. The CDR3 DNA reads TGCGCCAGCAGCTTGTTCGGTATGGCAGGACCTAATGGCTACACCTTC. Translation gives CASSLFGMAGPNGYTF. Full variable domain (remainder filled in from reference TRBV5-1 and TRBJ1-2): KAGVTQTPRYLIKTRGQQVTLSCSPISGHRSVSWYQQTPGQGLQFLFEYFSETQRNKGNFPGRFSGRQFSNSRSEMNVSTLELGDSALYLCASSLFGMAGPNGYTFGSGTRLTVV.

J is TRBJ2-1 and V is TRBV6-5; D unresolved. Germline CDR1 is MNHEY and CDR2 is SVGAGI. The V end lost 6 bases, the J end lost 3 bases, and 3 bases lay between the germline ends. The CDR3 is made up of 11 amino acids. DNA for the CDR3: TGTGCCAGCAGACGCTACAATGAGCAGTTCTTC. This sequence encodes CASRRYNEQFF.

This clone was observed a single time. The V and J genes are TRBV6-1 and TRBJ1-1; no reliable D call. The CDR3 has 15 amino acids. Deletions cut 6 bases from V and 0 bases from J, with 14 bases between. Germline V gene data show CDR1 as MNHNS and CDR2 as SASEGT. The CDR3 spells CASSSLRQMNTEAFF. CDR3 bases: TGTGCCAGCAGCTCCCTAAGGCAGATGAACACTGAAGCTTTCTTT.

The chain recombines TRBV7-9 with TRBJ2-7; 8 bases agree with TRBD2. V gave up 4 bases and J gave up 3 bases; unmatched junction bases: 5. The CDR3 contains 14 residues. Germline values: CDR1 SEHNR, CDR2 FQNEAQ (reference sequence). CDR3 nucleotide sequence: TGTGCCAGCAGCTCCGTAGCGGGACTCTACGAGCAGTACTTC. Translating it yields CASSSVAGLYEQYF. The whole variable domain, filled in from reference TRBV7-9 and TRBJ2-7, reads DTGVSQNPRHKITKRGQNVTFRCDPISEHNRLYWYRQTLGQGPEFLTYFQNEAQLEKSRLLSDRFSAERPKGSFSTLEIQRTEQGDSAMYLCASSSVAGLYEQYFGPGTRLTVT.

The rearrangement joins TRBV2 to TRBJ2-5; no definite D call. The germline V gene has CDR1 SNHLY and CDR2 FYNNEI. The CDR3 sequence is 14 residues long. V lost 5 bases and J lost 0, with 10 bases in between. CDR3 protein: CASSSYGNQETQYF. The DNA for the CDR3 is TGTGCCAGCAGTTCCTATGGTAACCAAGAGACCCAGTACTTC.

The J gene is TRBJ1-2, the V gene TRBV7-9; 7 nucleotides match TRBD1. Germline CDR1 reads SEHNR; CDR2 reads FQNEAQ (reference sequence). J was trimmed by 6 bases and V by 1 base; bases with no gene match: 14. The CDR3 runs 17 residues. CDR3 sequence: CASSLGSNQGQWDGYTF. CDR3 coding DNA: TGTGCCAGCAGCTTAGGGTCTAACCAGGGACAGTGGGATGGCTACACCTTC.

J is TRBJ2-2 and V is TRBV30; D remains ambiguous. The CDR3 has 12 amino acids. With 1 base removed from V and 6 bases from J, the gap between germline ends came to 6 bases. The germline gives CDR1 GTSNPN, CDR2 SVGIG (reference sequence). CDR3 DNA: TGTGCCTGGAGTGGGGTATCCGGGGAGCTGTTTTTT. Its protein is CAWSGVSGELFF.

The J gene is TRBJ2-7, the V gene TRBV10-1, with D uncertain. Looked up from germline, CDR1 is WNHNN and CDR2 is SYGVQD (reference sequence). Trimming removed 4 bases at V and 5 bases at J, with 12 bases between. The CDR3 covers 13 residues. In DNA form, the CDR3 reads TGCGCCAGCAGTGGTCAGGTCGGCCACGAGCAGTACTTC. This encodes CASSGQVGHEQYF.

The V and J genes are TRBV28 and TRBJ2-2; 9 positions match TRBD2. There are 15 residues in the CDR3. Germline trimming cut 6 bases from V and 4 bases from J; bases unmatched to any gene: 6. The germline gives CDR1 MDHEN, CDR2 SYDVKM. The CDR3, as DNA: TGTGCCAGCAGCTCGGGGACTAGCTTCACCGGGGAGCTGTTTTTT. Protein: CASSSGTSFTGELFF.

The chain has TRBV11-2 and TRBJ2-7, with TRBD2 identical over 9 bases. V lost 0 bases, J lost 7 bases, and 7 bases stayed unmatched. The germline gives CDR1 SGHAT, CDR2 FQNNGV. This CDR3 spans 15 amino acids. CDR3 amino acids: CASSLEGLAVEEQYF. CDR3 in DNA: TGTGCCAGCAGCTTAGAGGGACTAGCAGTAGAAGAGCAGTACTTC.

This chain uses TRBV5-1 with TRBJ2-7, with a tentative D call TRBD2 (6 bases). This CDR3 region has 14 residues. Germline V gives CDR1 SGHRS, CDR2 YFSETQ. V lost 2 bases, J lost 7 bases, and 16 bases lay in between. The CDR3 nucleotides read TGCGCCAGCAGCTTCCGGGACGTAGGAGGGGAGCAGTACTTC. It specifies CASSFRDVGGEQYF.

This chain connects TRBV2 to TRBJ2-3; 7 bases line up with TRBD1. This CDR3 has 15 amino acids. The ends lost 8 bases at V and 0 bases at J; junction bases unmatched: 8. Germline lookup yields CDR1 SNHLY and CDR2 FYNNEI. CDR3 bases: TGTGCCAGCTTAAAGGGGGCCGGGAGCACAGATACGCAGTATTTT. This translates into CASLKGAGSTDTQYF.

The chain couples TRBV11-2 to TRBJ1-1; a possible D gene is TRBD1 (6 bases). Germline lookup yields CDR1 SGHAT and CDR2 FQNNGV. CDR3 length: 14 amino acids. Trimming removed 5 bases at V and 1 base at J, with 11 bases between. The CDR3 here is CASSLSDRNTEAFF. The CDR3 DNA reads TGTGCCAGCAGCCTCTCGGACAGGAACACTGAAGCTTTCTTT.

This chain joins TRBV2 and TRBJ2-1; 7 nucleotides line up with TRBD2. In germline, CDR1 is SNHLY, CDR2 FYNNEI. The length of the CDR3 is 12 residues. With 8 bases clipped from V and 10 bases from J, the junction kept 8 bases outside the gene matches. The CDR3 DNA is TGTGCCAGCCAGCGGGACTCCCCCGAGCAGTTCTTC. Its translation: CASQRDSPEQFF.